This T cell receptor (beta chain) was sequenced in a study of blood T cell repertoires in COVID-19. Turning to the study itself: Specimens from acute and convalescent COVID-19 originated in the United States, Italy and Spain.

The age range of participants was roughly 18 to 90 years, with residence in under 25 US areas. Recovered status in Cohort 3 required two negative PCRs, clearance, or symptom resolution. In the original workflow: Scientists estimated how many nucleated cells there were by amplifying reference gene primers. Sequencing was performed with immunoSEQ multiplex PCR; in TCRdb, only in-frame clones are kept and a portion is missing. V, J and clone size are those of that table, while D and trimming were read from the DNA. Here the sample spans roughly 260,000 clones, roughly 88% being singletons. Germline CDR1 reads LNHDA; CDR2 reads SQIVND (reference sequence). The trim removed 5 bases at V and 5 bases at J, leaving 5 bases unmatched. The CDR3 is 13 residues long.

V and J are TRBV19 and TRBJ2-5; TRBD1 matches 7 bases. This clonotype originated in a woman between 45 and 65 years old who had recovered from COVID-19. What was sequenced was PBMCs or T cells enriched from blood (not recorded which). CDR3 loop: CASSPDRVETQYF. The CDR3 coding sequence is TGTGCCAGTAGTCCCGACAGGGTTGAGACCCAGTACTTC.